This T cell receptor beta chain stems from a study of shared clonotypes between healthy human individuals (dated by TCRdb to the early 2020s). In terms of the full investigation: A few men and a couple of women, aged 18 to 49 years, made up the cohort. Per donor, three plates each were used for CD4 naive and CD4 memory, two for CD8 naive, and one for CD8 memory. Per donor, leukapheresis produced somewhere between about 0.94 and 9 billion PBMCs. Different laboratories and diverse techniques were used to prepare libraries and sequence TCR repertoires, to increase sequencing depth and limit assay-specific biases. The study deeply sequenced blood TCR repertoires of five healthy adults to estimate repertoire size and the extent of clonotype sharing between individuals.

Paper-wide results and their limitations: Compared with non-shared clonotypes, clonotypes shared by all four sorted-subset donors had higher generation probabilities. Pairwise subsampling led to the expectation that sequencing depth would affect the degree of clonotype sharing among donors. Incomplete sequencing was indicated by rarefaction of sorted-subset datasets, despite the large sequencing depth. Across four donors, approximately 5% of naive CD4, roughly 3.5% of naive CD8, 2% to 2.5% of memory CD4, and 0.4% of memory CD8 clonotypes were shared. Sampling was limited to blood, and TCR repertoires in tissue likely differ from TCR repertoires in blood. The genetic and exposure-history diversity represented was limited by the small number of donors. Larger estimated clonotype richness was generally found for naive subsets than for memory subsets.

About this clone: Its antigen remains undetermined. Within one base of it there is no much larger clone, and no base qualities were kept.

The donors were healthy, HIV-negative adults who had no recently reported acute infections or vaccinations. Only Caucasian adults living in Nashville, Tennessee, USA were represented among the donors. CD4+ T cells were enriched by magnetic negative selection, after which naive cells were positively selected on CD45RA and the negative fraction was taken as the memory subset. Blood was obtained by leukapheresis, after which PBMCs were separated by Ficoll-Histopaque density gradient centrifugation and cryopreserved in liquid nitrogen vapor phase. Analytical flow cytometry was used to check the purity and quantity of every magnetically sorted T cell population. Genomic DNA was isolated from each sorted fraction and quantified by UV absorbance on a Nanodrop 2000c. Using the deep immunoSEQ assay, multiplex PCR amplified TCR CDR3 regions from genomic DNA. For each cell subset, the extracted genomic DNA was distributed evenly across all wells of several immunoSEQ 96-well plates, and each plate served as one replicate. For sorted subsets, approximately 210 ng of genomic DNA, equivalent to some 33,000 T cell genomes, went into each replicate PCR. The purified libraries were quantified using a Qubit 3.0 fluorometer, sized with a Bioanalyzer 2100, and then quantified again using the KAPA Library Quantification kit. Every immunoSEQ 96-well plate was sequenced on a dedicated single-read 150-cycle Illumina NextSeq 550 flow cell. The original methods were these. Because the immunoSEQ output included only junctional sequences and no quality scores, the filtering could not be the same as the filtering used for full-length reads. Sequences were annotated with PyIR, a Python wrapper for IgBLAST v1.9, and V/J genes and CDR3 were assigned using IMGT germline references. Reads with weak V/J assignments (E-value above 1e-6), missing CDR3, stop codons, out-of-frame junctions, or ambiguous translated residues were removed. V3J clonotypes were defined as sequences sharing an identical inferred V gene, J gene, and CDR3 amino acid sequence. The percentage overlap between two repertoires was calculated by dividing the number of shared unique clonotypes by the size of the smaller repertoire. RTK rarefaction, the Chao1 estimator, and Recon v2.1 estimates of unobserved clonotypes were used to assess repertoire richness. Generation probabilities for all TCRbeta clonotypes obtained by the gDNA method from several donors were computed using OLGA. What TCRdb holds here is the immuneACCESS table cut down to in-frame rearrangements. Part of the clones is not present; checked against another copy, under half of the missing clones reflect an unresolved V gene, and the others are unexplained. V, J and clone size derive from that table, while D and trimming were established from the DNA sequence. The sample includes 2 million to 2.5 million clones, with approximately 93% observed a single time. The ten largest clones take up about 0.39% of the sample.

This TCR derives from a young man in good health. Some clones in this sample may be carry-over from other donors' samples. Source material: naive CD4+ T cells from PBMCs. The sample's cell subset or site label is to be understood as: CD45RA+ positively selected.

The DNA is as follows: TGTGCCAGCAGCTACGGGACAGGGAATGAAAAACTGTTTTTT. It translates to CASSYGTGNEKLFF. Here the chain combines TRBV11-1 and TRBJ1-4; 9 bases in the middle match TRBD1. Per the germline V gene (reference sequence), SGHAT is the CDR1 and FQDESV is the CDR2. Unmatched junction bases come to 2, with V trimmed by 4 bases and J by 5 bases. From the cysteine through the phenylalanine, the CDR3 covers 14 amino acids. The sequence is cut down to CDR3 DNA, 42 bases in frame from base 1.